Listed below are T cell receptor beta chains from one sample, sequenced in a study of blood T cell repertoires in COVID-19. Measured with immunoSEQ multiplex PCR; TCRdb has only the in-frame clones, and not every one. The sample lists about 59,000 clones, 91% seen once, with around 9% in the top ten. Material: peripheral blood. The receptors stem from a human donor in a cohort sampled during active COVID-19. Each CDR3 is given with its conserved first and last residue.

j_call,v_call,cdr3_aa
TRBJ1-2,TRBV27,CASSLWGLGGDYGYTF
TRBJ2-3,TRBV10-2,CASSESVGQTNTDTQYF
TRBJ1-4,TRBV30,CAWGQGEAKLFF
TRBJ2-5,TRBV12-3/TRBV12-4,CASSGTSGQSQYF
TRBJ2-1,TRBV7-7,CASSFDRGGNNEQFF
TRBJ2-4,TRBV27,CASSPRQGGNIQYF
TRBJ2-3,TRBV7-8,CASSFGLTDTQYF
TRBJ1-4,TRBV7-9,CASSSGDRGTYYEKLFF
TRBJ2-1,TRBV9,CASSVGAVGVPYNEQFF
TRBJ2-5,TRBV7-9,CASSLSGAQETQYF
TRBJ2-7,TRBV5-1,CASSLTGGSEQYF
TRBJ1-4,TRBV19,CASSIGEGSEAGKLFF
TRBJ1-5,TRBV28,CASSLLYRGAPRQPQHF
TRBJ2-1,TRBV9,CASSFPPSGDFNEQFF
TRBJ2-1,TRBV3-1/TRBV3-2,CASSLLYEQFF
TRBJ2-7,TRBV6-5,CASSQQRSIGEQYF
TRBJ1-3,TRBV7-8,CASSLGRTGGSGNTIYF
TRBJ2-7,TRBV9,CASSVTQGTGSYEQYF